Presented here are 21 T cell receptor beta chains from one specimen sequenced in a study of cytomegalovirus exposure and HLA in healthy donors. Amplification used 60 Vbeta primers and 13 Jbeta primers. Sequenced by immunoSEQ multiplex PCR; TCRdb stores in-frame clones only, minus some. The sample holds around 75,000 clones. The specimen sequenced was PBMCs. The receptors were sampled from a man between 35 and 55 years old in good health and CMV-seronegative.

The rearrangement uses TRBV28 and TRBJ2-3, with TRBD2 matching 9 bases. V gave up 4 bases and J gave up 2 bases; unmatched junction bases: 7. Germline V gene lookup returns CDR1 MDHEN and CDR2 SYDVKM. The CDR3 contains 16 residues. This CDR3 reads CASSSYIAGDTDTQYF. The CDR3 bases are TGTGCCAGCAGTTCCTATATAGCGGGAGACACAGATACGCAGTATTTT. The complete variable domain, with remaining parts taken from reference TRBV28 and TRBJ2-3, reads DVKVTQSSRYLVKRTGEKVFLECVQDMDHENMFWYRQDPGLGLRLIYFSYDVKMKEKGDIPEGYSVSREKKERFSLILESASTNQTSMYLCASSSYIAGDTDTQYFGPGTRLTVL.

The chain has TRBV19 and TRBJ1-1, with D possibly matching TRBD1 (6 bases). Trimming left V 4 bases short and J 1 base short, with 10 bases between. The CDR3 runs to 14 residues. Germline-derived CDR1 and CDR2 are LNHDA and SQIVND (reference sequence). This chain's CDR3 is CASSRGQANTEAFF. The CDR3 DNA reads as TGTGCCAGTAGTAGGGGGCAGGCGAACACTGAAGCTTTCTTT.

The V and J genes are TRBV7-2 and TRBJ2-5, with 10 bases identical to TRBD2. This CDR3 is built from 16 residues. J lost 4 bases, V lost 2 bases, and 7 bases had no gene match. The germline V gene has CDR1 SGHTA and CDR2 FQGNSA. The CDR3 coding sequence is TGTGCCAGCAGCTTAAGTCAGCGGGGGGGCCGAGAGACCCAGTACTTC. Amino acids: CASSLSQRGGRETQYF.

The V call is TRBV5-1, the J call TRBJ2-3; 12 bases line up with TRBD2. V dropped 5 bases and J dropped 4; count of bases not matched to a gene: 11. Germline V gives CDR1 SGHRS, CDR2 YFSETQ. This CDR3 is built from 17 residues. The DNA for the CDR3 is TGCGCCAGCAGTTCAACGACTAGCGGGGGAGGGGCAGATACGCAGTATTTT. Protein: CASSSTTSGGGADTQYF.

The gene calls are TRBV27 and TRBJ1-3; 8 bases map to TRBD1. Trimming cost V 0 bases and J 2 bases; bases outside gene matches: 6. Germline V gene lookup returns CDR1 MNHEY and CDR2 SMNVEV (reference sequence). The CDR3 covers 17 residues. The CDR3 protein is CASSLSGGRGPGNTIYF. DNA for the CDR3: TGTGCCAGCAGTTTATCCGGGGGCAGGGGGCCTGGAAACACCATATATTTT.

V is TRBV5-6 and J is TRBJ2-2, with D possibly TRBD2 on 6 matching bases. The CDR3 is made up of 15 amino acids. CDR1 and CDR2 (germline): SGHDT, YYEEEE. V was pared by 1 base and J by 5 bases, with 12 bases between. In nucleotides, the CDR3 is TGTGCCAGCAGCTTGAGGATGGCGGGGACCGGGGAGCTGTTTTTT. Translation gives CASSLRMAGTGELFF.

The gene calls are TRBV5-1 and TRBJ2-7; 9 nucleotides match TRBD1. Trimming at V came to 4 bases and at J to 3 bases, leaving 5 bases not matched to a gene. CDR3 length equals 14 residues. Per the germline V gene, CDR1 is SGHRS and CDR2 is YFSETQ. The CDR3 coding sequence is TGCGCCAGCAGCCCGGGACAGGGACACTACGAGCAGTACTTC. Translating gives CASSPGQGHYEQYF.

This chain connects TRBV27 to TRBJ1-5; possible D gene TRBD1, 5 bases. CDR3 size: 14 residues. Looked up from germline, CDR1 is MNHEY and CDR2 is SMNVEV (reference sequence). V lost 6 bases and J 4 bases, leaving 13 bases between the germline ends. The CDR3 here is CASRPGSPNQPQHF. CDR3 coding DNA: TGTGCCAGCAGGCCAGGGTCCCCAAATCAGCCCCAGCATTTT.

The chain joins TRBV4-1 to TRBJ2-7, with D possibly TRBD1 on 5 matching bases. V was cut by 1 base and J by 6 bases, with 16 bases left in between. CDR1 and CDR2 from the germline V gene are MGHRA and YSYEKL. This CDR3 is built from 15 residues. CDR3 sequence (DNA): TGCGCCAGCAGCCAAGGGGGCACAGCACGTATCGAGCAGTACTTC. This translates into CASSQGGTARIEQYF.

V is TRBV7-9 and J is TRBJ1-2; no clear D gene. CDR1 SEHNR and CDR2 FQNEAQ come from the germline V gene (reference sequence). This CDR3 is built from 14 residues. Trimming cost V 4 bases and J 5 bases, with 14 bases left between them. CDR3 amino acids: CASSSPLVGYGYTF. Here the CDR3 DNA reads TGTGCCAGCAGCTCCCCCCTGGTCGGGTATGGCTACACCTTC.

The chain recombines TRBV4-1 with TRBJ2-6, with 7 bases that match TRBD1. Germline assignment: CDR1 MGHRA and CDR2 YSYEKL. This CDR3 contains 16 residues. Germline trimming cut 8 bases from V and 0 bases from J; bases unmatched to any gene: 7. CDR3 coding DNA: TGCGCCAGCTCAGGGGGTTTAATCTCTGGGGCCAACGTCCTGACTTTC. It encodes CASSGGLISGANVLTF.

J is TRBJ1-2 and V is TRBV5-6, with a possible D match to TRBD1 (6 bases). There are 15 residues in the CDR3. Germline V gives CDR1 SGHDT, CDR2 YYEEEE. Trimming cost V 1 base and J 4 bases, with 14 bases left between them. CDR3: CASSLSAGEGYGYTF. The DNA for the CDR3 is TGTGCCAGCAGCTTGTCTGCAGGGGAGGGCTATGGCTACACCTTC.

This rearrangement joins TRBV28 to TRBJ2-5; perhaps TRBD1 as D (6 bases). Germline V gene lookup returns CDR1 MDHEN and CDR2 SYDVKM. V lost 6 bases to trimming and J lost 3 bases, with 17 bases between them. The CDR3 contains 15 residues. The CDR3 nucleotides read TGTGCCAGCAGCCCCAGGGGCGAACCTGAAGAGACCCAGTACTTC. As protein: CASSPRGEPEETQYF.

J is TRBJ1-2 and V is TRBV2; D might be TRBD1 (6 bases). V was trimmed by 6 bases and J by 5 bases, leaving 19 bases between them. The CDR3 is made up of 15 amino acids. CDR1 is SNHLY, CDR2 FYNNEI, per germline. CDR3 in amino acids: CASRGIQGWGYGYTF. As DNA, the CDR3 is TGTGCCAGCAGAGGAATTCAGGGGTGGGGGTATGGCTACACCTTC.

This chain connects TRBV7-8 to TRBJ1-5; TRBD1 matches at 7 bases. Germline V gene lookup returns CDR1 SGHVS and CDR2 FQNEAQ. Losses at the gene ends were 4 bases for V and 6 bases for J; bases not matched to a gene: 9. The CDR3 sequence is 15 residues long. The CDR3 protein is CASSSRQGPSQPQHF. CDR3 bases: TGTGCCAGCAGCTCCCGACAGGGTCCGAGTCAGCCCCAGCATTTT.

The chain has TRBV28 and TRBJ1-3; D remains unclear. V lost 3 bases and J lost 8, with 14 bases in between. The CDR3 has 14 residues. Germline assignment: CDR1 MDHEN and CDR2 SYDVKM. CDR3 sequence reads: CASSLGRFVDTIYF. The CDR3 nucleotides read TGTGCCAGCAGTTTGGGGAGGTTCGTGGACACCATATATTTT. Supplemented by reference TRBV28 and TRBJ1-3, the full variable domain reads DVKVTQSSRYLVKRTGEKVFLECVQDMDHENMFWYRQDPGLGLRLIYFSYDVKMKEKGDIPEGYSVSREKKERFSLILESASTNQTSMYLCASSLGRFVDTIYFGEGSWLTVV.

The chain combines TRBV20-1 with TRBJ2-7, with no clear D. Trimming stripped 3 bases from V and 5 bases from J, with 8 bases between. Germline lookup yields CDR1 DFQATT and CDR2 SNEGSKA (reference sequence). CDR3 length equals 11 residues. The CDR3 loop is CSASGQDEQYF. CDR3 DNA sequence: TGCAGTGCTAGTGGGCAGGACGAGCAGTACTTC.

The V gene is TRBV6-1, the J gene TRBJ2-5; 7 bases align to TRBD2. CDR3 size: 11 residues. Germline values: CDR1 MNHNS, CDR2 SASEGT. J gave up 10 bases and V 6 bases, and 5 bases lay outside the gene matches. The CDR3 loop reads CASSLGGGQYF. In DNA, the CDR3 is TGTGCCAGCAGCCTTGGCGGGGGCCAGTACTTC.

This chain uses TRBV29-1 with TRBJ2-7, with 7 bases identical to TRBD2. The V gene end was trimmed by 7 bases and the J gene end by 0 bases; junction bases not matched to a gene: 12. This CDR3 contains 15 residues. Germline V gene data show CDR1 as SQVTM and CDR2 as ANQGSEA. The CDR3 spells CSDQTAGVSSYEQYF. The CDR3 coding sequence is TGCAGCGACCAAACCGCGGGGGTCAGCTCCTACGAGCAGTACTTC.

J is TRBJ2-1 and V is TRBV5-1; 12 bases are a match to TRBD1. The CDR3 is 15 amino acids. After removal of 4 bases from V and 7 bases from J, the junction contained 6 bases not matched to a gene. Germline CDR1 SGHRS, CDR2 YFSETQ. CDR3 coding DNA: TGCGCCAGCAGCCCGGGACAGGGGGCGCGAAATGAGCAGTTCTTC. Encoded protein: CASSPGQGARNEQFF.

The chain has TRBV19 and TRBJ1-5; a weak D match, TRBD1 (6 bases). This CDR3 has 15 residues. Trimming took off 1 base at V and 5 bases at J, with 12 bases between the two ends. Germline loops: CDR1 LNHDA, CDR2 SQIVND (reference sequence). CDR3 nucleotides: TGTGCCAGTAGTATAGGTCCCAGGGGCGATCAGCCCCAGCATTTT. Its protein is CASSIGPRGDQPQHF.